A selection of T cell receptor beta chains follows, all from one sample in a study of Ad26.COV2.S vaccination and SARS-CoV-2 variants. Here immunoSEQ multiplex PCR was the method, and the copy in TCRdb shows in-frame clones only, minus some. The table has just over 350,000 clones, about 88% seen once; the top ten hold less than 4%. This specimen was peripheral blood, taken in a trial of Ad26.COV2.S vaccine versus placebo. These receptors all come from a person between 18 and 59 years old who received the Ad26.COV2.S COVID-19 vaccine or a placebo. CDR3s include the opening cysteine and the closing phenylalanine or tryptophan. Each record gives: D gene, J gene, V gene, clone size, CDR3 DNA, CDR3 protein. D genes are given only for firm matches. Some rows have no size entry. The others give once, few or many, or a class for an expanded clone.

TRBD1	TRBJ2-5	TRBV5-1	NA	TGCGCCAGCAGCCCCAGGACAGGGGAAGAGACCCAGTACTTC	CASSPRTGEETQYF
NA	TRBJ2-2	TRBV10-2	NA	TGCGCCAGCAGTGCGAACAGGGACGGGCACGGGGAGCTGTTTTTT	CASSANRDGHGELFF
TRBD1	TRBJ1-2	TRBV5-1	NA	TGCGCCAGCAGCTTCGACAGACAGGGGATGGATGGCTACACCTTC	CASSFDRQGMDGYTF
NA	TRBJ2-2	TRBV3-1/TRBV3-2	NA	TGTGCCAGCAGCCAAGATTGGCGGGGAGCGAACACCGGGGAGCTGTTTTTT	CASSQDWRGANTGELFF
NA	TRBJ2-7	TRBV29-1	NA	TGCAGCGCCGGGACGTACTCCTACGAGCAGTACTTC	CSAGTYSYEQYF
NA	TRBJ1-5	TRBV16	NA	TGTGCCAGCAGCTCCCACCGGGACAATAATCAGCCCCAGCATTTT	CASSSHRDNNQPQHF
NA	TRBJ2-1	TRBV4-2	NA	TGTGCCAGCAGCCACCCCCCGGGGAACAATGAGCAGTTCTTC	CASSHPPGNNEQFF
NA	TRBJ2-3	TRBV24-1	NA	TGTGCCACCAGTGACCCGGGCCCGATGACAGATACGCAGTATTTT	CATSDPGPMTDTQYF
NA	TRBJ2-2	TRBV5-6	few	TGTGCCAGCAGCTTGTTAGACCCCGGTAACACCGGGGAGCTGTTTTTT	CASSLLDPGNTGELFF
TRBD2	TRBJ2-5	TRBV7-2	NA	TGTGCCTGTTCGACTAGCGGGGGGGTAGTCGAGACCCAGTACTTC	CACSTSGGVVETQYF
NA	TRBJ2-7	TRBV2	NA	TGTGCCAGCAGTGTCGAAACGGGCTACGAGCAGTACTTC	CASSVETGYEQYF
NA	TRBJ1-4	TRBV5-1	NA	TGCGCCAGCAGCGGTGGAGGGCCTTCAACTAATGAAAAACTGTTTTTT	CASSGGGPSTNEKLFF
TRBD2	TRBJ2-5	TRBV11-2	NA	TGTGCCAGCAGCTTAGTTCGTGGGGGACTAGTATTGACCCAGTACTTC	CASSLVRGGLVLTQYF
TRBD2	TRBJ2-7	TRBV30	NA	TGTGCCTGGGGGGGACTAGCGGAGACCTACGAGCAGTACTTC	CAWGGLAETYEQYF
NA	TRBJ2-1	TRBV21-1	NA	TGTGCCAGCAGCATCCGAAGACCGCCAGCGGATGAGCAGTTCTTC	CASSIRRPPADEQFF
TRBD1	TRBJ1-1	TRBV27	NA	TGTGCCAGCAGTACGACAGGGGGCGCGTCTGAAGCTTTCTTT	CASSTTGGASEAFF
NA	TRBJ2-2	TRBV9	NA	TGTGCCAGCAGCCCCTACGCGGACAGGAACACCGGGGAGCTGTTTTTT	CASSPYADRNTGELFF
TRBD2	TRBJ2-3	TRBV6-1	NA	TGTGCCAGCAGTGAAGGTCTAGCGGGAGTTGTTGATACGCAGTATTTT	CASSEGLAGVVDTQYF
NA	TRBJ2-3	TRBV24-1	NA	TGTGCCACCAGTGATTCCGGGGCAGATACGCAGTATTTT	CATSDSGADTQYF
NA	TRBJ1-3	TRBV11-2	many	TGTGCCAGCAGCTACCCCCGAGAGCGAAACACCATATATTTT	CASSYPRERNTIYF
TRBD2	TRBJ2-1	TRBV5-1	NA	TGCGCCAGCAGCTCCGGAACACTTCGCGGGAGGAGTGACGAGCAGTTCTTC	CASSSGTLRGRSDEQFF
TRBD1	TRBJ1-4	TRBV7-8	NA	TGTGCCAGCAGCCCTGTCCCCGCCGGGACAGCCAGGGGAAAACTGTTTTTT	CASSPVPAGTARGKLFF
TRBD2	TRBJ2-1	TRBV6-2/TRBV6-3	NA	TGTGCCAGCAGTTACCGGACTAGCGGGAGGAACAATGAGCAGTTCTTC	CASSYRTSGRNNEQFF
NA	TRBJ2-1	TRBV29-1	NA	TGCAGCGTTGGGGAGCTGAATGAGCAGTTCTTC	CSVGELNEQFF
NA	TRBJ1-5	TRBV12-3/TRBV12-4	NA	TGTGCCAGCAGTTTATTTATCAATCAGCCCCAGCATTTT	CASSLFINQPQHF
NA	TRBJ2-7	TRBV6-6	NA	TGTGCCAGCAGTTACTCGATCTCCGAGCAGTACTTC	CASSYSISEQYF
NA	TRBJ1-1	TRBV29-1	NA	TGCAGCGTTCCTAGGGGCGATGAAGCTTTCTTT	CSVPRGDEAFF
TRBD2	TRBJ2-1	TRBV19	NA	TGTGCCAGTAGTATAGTCCCCTGGACTAGTAATGAGCAGTTCTTC	CASSIVPWTSNEQFF
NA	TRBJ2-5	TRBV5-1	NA	TGCGCCAGCAAAGTCGCGGGGACCGGCCAAGAGACCCAGTACTTC	CASKVAGTGQETQYF
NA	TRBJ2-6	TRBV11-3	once	TGTGCCAGCAGCCAAGGGGGTTTTAGGGCTGGGGCCAACGTCCTGACTTTC	CASSQGGFRAGANVLTF
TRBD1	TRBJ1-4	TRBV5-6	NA	TGTGCCAGCAGCACGAGGGGGCAGGGTAATGAAAAACTGTTTTTT	CASSTRGQGNEKLFF
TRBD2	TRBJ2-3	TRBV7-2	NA	TGTGCCAGCAGAAGGACTAGCGGGGGGGCGCTCGCAGATACGCAGTATTTT	CASRRTSGGALADTQYF
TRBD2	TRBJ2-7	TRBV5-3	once	TGTGCCAGAAGCTCCAGGACTAGCCATCGGGACGACGAGCAGTACTTC	CARSSRTSHRDDEQYF
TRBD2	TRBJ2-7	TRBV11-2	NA	TGTGCCACCCGGACTAGCGGGGGCTACGAGCAGTACTTC	CATRTSGGYEQYF
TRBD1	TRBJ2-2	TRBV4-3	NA	TGCGCCAGCAGCCAAATAACAGGGGATACCGGGGAGCTGTTTTTT	CASSQITGDTGELFF
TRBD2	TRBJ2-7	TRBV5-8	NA	TGTGCCAGCAGTCCTCCGGGACTAGCGGGAGTATACGAGCAGTACTTC	CASSPPGLAGVYEQYF
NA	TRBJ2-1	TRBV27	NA	TGTGCCAGCGAAGGGACGGACAATGAGCAGTTCTTC	CASEGTDNEQFF
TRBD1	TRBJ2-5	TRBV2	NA	TGTGCCAGCAGGGCAGGCAGGGGGCAGGCGGAGACCCAGTACTTC	CASRAGRGQAETQYF
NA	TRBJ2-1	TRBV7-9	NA	TGTGCCAGCAGCTCCCTCAAAGGGGTCAATGAGCAGTTCTTC	CASSSLKGVNEQFF